The clone carrying this TCR beta chain was detected only once. The source of the sample is a study of blood T cell repertoires in COVID-19. For the study at large: The samples span acute and convalescent COVID-19 from the United States, Italy and Spain.

V lost 6 bases, J lost 2 bases, and 14 bases lay in between. The CDR3 has 14 residues. Germline CDR1 is MNHEY and CDR2 is SVGAGI. The method was immunoSEQ multiplex PCR; TCRdb's version includes in-frame clones alone and lacks a portion of them. Among over 70,000 clones listed, about nine tenths were seen once. The source of this sequence is a human donor in a cohort sampled during active COVID-19. The source material was peripheral blood. The chain links TRBV6-5 to TRBJ2-7, with a tentative D call TRBD2 (6 bases). The CDR3 reads CASSPGLPTYEQYF. DNA for the CDR3: TGTGCCAGCAGCCCGGGACTGCCGACCTACGAGCAGTACTTC.